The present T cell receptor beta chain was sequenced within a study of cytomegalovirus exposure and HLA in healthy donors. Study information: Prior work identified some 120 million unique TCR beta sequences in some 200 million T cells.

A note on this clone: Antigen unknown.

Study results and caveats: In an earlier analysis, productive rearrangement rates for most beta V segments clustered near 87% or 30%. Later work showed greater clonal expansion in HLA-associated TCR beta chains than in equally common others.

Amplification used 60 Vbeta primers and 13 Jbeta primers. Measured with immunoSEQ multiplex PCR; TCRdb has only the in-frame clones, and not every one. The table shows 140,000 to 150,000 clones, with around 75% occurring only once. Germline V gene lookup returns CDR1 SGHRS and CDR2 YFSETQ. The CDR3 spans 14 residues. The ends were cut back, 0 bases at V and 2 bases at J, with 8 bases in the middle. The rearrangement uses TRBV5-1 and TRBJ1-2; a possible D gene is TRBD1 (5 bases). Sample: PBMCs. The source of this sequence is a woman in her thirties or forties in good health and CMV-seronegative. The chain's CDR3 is CASSLANRNYGYTF. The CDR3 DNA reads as TGCGCCAGCAGCTTGGCCAACAGGAACTATGGCTACACCTTC.